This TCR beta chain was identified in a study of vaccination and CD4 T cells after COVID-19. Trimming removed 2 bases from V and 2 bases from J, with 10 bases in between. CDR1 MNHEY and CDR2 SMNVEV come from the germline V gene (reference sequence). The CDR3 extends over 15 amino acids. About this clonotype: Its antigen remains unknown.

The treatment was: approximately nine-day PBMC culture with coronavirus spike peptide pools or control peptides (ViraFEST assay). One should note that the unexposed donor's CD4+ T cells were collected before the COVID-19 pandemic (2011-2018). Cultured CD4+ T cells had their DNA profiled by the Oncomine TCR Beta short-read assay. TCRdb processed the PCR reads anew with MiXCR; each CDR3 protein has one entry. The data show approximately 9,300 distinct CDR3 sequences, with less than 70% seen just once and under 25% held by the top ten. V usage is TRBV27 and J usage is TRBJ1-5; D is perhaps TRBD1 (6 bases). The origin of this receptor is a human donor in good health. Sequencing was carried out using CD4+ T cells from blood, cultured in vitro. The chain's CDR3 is CASSLEGGGNQPQHF. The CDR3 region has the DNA TGTGCCAGCAGTTTAGAGGGGGGGGGCAATCAGCCCCAGCATTTT.